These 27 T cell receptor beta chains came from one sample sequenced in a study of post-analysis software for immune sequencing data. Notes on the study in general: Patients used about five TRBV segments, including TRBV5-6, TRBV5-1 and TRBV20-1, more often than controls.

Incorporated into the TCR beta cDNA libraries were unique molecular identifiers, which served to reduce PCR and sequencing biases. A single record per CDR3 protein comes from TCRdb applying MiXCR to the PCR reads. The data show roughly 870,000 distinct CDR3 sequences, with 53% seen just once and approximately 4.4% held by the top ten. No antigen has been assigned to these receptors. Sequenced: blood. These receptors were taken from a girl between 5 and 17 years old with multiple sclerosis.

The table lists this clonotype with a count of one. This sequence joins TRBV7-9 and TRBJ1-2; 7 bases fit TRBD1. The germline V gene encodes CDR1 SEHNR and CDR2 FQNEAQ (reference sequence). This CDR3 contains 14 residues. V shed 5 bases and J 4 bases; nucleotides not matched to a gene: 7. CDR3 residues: CASSPTGDGYGYTF. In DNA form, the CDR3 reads TGTGCCAGCAGCCCAACAGGGGATGGCTATGGCTACACCTTC.

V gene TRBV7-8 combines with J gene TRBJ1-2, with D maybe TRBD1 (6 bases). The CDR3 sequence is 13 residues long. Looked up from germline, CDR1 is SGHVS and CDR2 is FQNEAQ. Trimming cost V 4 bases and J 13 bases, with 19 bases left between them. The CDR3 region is CASSSGTTGRGTF. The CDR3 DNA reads TGTGCCAGCAGCTCAGGCACCACAGGGCGGGGCACCTTC.

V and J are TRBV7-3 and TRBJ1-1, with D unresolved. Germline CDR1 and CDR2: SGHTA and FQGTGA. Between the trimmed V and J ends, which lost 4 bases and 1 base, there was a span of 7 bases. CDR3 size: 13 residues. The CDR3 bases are TGTGCCAGCAGCTCCACACGGAACACTGAAGCTTTCTTT. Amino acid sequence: CASSSTRNTEAFF.

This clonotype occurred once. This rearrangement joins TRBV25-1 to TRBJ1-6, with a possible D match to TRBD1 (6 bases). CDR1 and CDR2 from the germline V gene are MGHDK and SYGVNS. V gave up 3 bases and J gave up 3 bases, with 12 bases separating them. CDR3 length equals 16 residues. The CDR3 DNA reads TGTGCCAGCAGTGACTGGGGGGGGCTCTATAATTCACCCCTCCACTTT. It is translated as CASSDWGGLYNSPLHF.

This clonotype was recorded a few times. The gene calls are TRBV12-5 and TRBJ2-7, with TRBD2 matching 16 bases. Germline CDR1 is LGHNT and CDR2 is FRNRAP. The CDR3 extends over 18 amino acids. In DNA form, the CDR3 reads TGTGCCGTCGTCCAGGTTGGGACTAGCGGGAGGGCCGCGTACGAGCAGTACTTC. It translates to CAVVQVGTSGRAAYEQYF.

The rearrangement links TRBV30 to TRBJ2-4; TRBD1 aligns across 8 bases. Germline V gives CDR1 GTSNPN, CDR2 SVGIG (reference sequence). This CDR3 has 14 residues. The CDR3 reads CASTGGTAKNIQYF. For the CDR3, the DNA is TGTGCATCAACAGGGGGTACCGCCAAAAACATTCAGTACTTC.

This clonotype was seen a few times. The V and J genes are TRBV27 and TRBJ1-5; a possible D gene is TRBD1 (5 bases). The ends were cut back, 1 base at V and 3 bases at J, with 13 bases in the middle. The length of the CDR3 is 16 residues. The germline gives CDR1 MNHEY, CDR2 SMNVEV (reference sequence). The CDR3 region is CASSLYSAGNNQPQHF. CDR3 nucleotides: TGTGCCAGCAGTTTATATTCGGCAGGGAACAATCAGCCCCAGCATTTT.

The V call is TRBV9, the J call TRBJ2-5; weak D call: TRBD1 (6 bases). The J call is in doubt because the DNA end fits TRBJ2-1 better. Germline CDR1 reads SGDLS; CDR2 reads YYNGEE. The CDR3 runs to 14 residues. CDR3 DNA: TGTGCCAGCAGCGTAGAAGGGGGACAAGAGACCCAGTTCTTC. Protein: CASSVEGGQETQFF.

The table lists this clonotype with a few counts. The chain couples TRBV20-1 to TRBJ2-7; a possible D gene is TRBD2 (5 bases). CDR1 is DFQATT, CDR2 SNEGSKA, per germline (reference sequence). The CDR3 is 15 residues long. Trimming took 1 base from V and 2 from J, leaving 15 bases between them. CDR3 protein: CSARGALADTYEQYF. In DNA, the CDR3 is TGCAGTGCTAGAGGAGCGCTAGCTGACACCTACGAGCAGTACTTC.

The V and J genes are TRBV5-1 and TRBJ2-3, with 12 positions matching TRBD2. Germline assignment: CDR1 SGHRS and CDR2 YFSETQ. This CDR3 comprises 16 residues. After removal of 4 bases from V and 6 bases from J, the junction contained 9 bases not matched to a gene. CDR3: CASSLGLAGGLDTQYF. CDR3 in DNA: TGCGCCAGCAGCCTAGGGCTAGCGGGGGGGCTTGATACGCAGTATTTT.

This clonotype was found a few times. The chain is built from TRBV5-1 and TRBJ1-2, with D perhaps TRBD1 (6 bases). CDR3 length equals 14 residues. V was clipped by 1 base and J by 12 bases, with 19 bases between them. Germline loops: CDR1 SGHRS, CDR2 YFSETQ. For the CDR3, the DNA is TGCGCCAGCAGCTTGAGGGACACCCCTCTTGTCAACACCTTC. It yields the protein CASSLRDTPLVNTF.

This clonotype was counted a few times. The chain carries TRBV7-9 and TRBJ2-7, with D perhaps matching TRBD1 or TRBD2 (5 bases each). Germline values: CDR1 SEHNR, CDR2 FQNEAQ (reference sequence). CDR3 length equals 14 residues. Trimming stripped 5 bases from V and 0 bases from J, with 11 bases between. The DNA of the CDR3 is TGTGCCAGCAGCCGAGGGGAGAGCTCCTACGAGCAGTACTTC. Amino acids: CASSRGESSYEQYF.

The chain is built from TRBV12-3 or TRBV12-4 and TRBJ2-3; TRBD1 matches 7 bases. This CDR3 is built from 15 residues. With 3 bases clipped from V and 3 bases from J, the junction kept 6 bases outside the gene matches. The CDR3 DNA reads TGTGCCAGCAGTTTCTCCGCCAGGGGGACAGATACGCAGTATTTT. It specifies CASSFSARGTDTQYF.

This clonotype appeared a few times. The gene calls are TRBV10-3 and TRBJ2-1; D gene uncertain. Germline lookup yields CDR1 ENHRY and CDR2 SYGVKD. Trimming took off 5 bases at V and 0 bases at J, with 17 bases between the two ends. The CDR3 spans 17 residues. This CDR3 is CAISSKGAASSYNEQFF. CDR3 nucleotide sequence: TGTGCCATCAGTTCTAAAGGTGCCGCCAGCTCCTACAATGAGCAGTTCTTC.

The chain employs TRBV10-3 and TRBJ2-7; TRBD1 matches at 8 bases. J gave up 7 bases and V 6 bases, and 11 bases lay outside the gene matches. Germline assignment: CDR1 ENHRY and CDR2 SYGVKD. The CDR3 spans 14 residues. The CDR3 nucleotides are TGTGCCATCAGCCCCGACAGGGGCTACAATGAGCAGTACTTC. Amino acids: CAISPDRGYNEQYF.

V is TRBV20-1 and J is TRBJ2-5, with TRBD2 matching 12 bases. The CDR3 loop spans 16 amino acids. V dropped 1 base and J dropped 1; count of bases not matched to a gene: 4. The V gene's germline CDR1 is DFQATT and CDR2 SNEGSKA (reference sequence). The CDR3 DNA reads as TGCAGTGCTAGAGGGACTAGCGGGACTTTCCAAGAGACCCAGTACTTC. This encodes CSARGTSGTFQETQYF.

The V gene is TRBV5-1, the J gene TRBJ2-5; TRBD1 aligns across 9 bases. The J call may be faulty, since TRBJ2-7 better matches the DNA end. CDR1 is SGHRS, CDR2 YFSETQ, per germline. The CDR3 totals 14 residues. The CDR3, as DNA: TGCGCCAGCAGCCGGGACAGGGAAAGAGGCGAGCAGTACTTC. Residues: CASSRDRERGEQYF.

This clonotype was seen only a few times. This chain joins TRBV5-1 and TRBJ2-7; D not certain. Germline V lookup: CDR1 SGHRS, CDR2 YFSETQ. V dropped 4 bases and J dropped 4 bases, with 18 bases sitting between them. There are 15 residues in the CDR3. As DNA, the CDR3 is TGCGCCAGCAGCCCAGGCGAACAGATTCGTTACGAGCAGTACTTC. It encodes CASSPGEQIRYEQYF.

The CDR3 spells CASSQDVLRVETQYF. For the CDR3, the DNA is TGTGCCAGCAGCCAAGATGTTTTGCGGGTGGAGACCCAGTACTTC. The rearrangement uses TRBV3-1 and TRBJ2-5, with D possibly matching TRBD2 (5 bases). V gave up 0 bases and J gave up 5 bases, with 13 bases separating them. The V gene's germline CDR1 is LGHDT and CDR2 YNNKEL (reference sequence). The CDR3 spans 15 residues.

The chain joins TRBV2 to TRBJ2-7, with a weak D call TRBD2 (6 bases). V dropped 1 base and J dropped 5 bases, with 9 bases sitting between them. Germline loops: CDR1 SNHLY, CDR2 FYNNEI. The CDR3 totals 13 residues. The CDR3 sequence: CASSEDAGNEQYF. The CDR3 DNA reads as TGTGCCAGCAGTGAAGATGCGGGGAACGAGCAGTACTTC.

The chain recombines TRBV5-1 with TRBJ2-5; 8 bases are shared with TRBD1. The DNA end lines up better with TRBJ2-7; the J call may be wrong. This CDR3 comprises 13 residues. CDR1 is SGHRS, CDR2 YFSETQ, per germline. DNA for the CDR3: TGCGCCAGCAGTTCTACAGGGGGTGCCGAGCAGTACTTC. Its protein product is CASSSTGGAEQYF.

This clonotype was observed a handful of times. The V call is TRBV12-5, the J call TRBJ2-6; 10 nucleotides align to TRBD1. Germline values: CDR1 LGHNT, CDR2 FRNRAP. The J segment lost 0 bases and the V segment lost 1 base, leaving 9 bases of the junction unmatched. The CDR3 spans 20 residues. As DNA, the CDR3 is TGTGCTAGTGGTTTGGGATTGACAGGGGGCTACCCCTCTGGGGCCAACGTCCTGACTTTC. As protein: CASGLGLTGGYPSGANVLTF.

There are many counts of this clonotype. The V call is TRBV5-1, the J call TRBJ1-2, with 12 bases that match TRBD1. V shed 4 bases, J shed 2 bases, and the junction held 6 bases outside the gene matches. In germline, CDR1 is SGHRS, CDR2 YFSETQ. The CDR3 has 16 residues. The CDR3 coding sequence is TGCGCCAGCAGCCCCGGGACAGGGGGCCCAAACTATGGCTACACCTTC. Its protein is CASSPGTGGPNYGYTF.

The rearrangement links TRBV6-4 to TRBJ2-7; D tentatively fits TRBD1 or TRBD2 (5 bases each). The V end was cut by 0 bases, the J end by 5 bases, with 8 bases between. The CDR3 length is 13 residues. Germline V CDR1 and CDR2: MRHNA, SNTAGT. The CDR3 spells CASSDSWGNEQYF. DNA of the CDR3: TGTGCCAGCAGTGACTCTTGGGGGAACGAGCAGTACTTC.

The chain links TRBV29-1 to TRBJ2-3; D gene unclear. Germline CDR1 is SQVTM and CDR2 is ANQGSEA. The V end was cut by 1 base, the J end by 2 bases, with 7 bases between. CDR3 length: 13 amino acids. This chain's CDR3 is CSVEGRVTDTQYF. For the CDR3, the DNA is TGCAGCGTTGAAGGCAGAGTCACAGATACGCAGTATTTT.

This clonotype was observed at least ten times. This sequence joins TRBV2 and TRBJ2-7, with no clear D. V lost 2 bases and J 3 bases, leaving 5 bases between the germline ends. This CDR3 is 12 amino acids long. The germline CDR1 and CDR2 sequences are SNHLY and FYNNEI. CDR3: CASSESGYEQYF. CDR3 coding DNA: TGTGCCAGCAGTGAATCTGGCTACGAGCAGTACTTC.

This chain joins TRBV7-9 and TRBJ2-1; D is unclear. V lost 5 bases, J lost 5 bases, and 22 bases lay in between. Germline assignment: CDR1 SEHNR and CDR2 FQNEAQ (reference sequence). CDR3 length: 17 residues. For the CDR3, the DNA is TGTGCCAGCAGCCCCCCATCAGACACATTATATCACAATGAGCAGTTCTTC. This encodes CASSPPSDTLYHNEQFF.